Listed below are T cell receptor beta chains from one sample, sequenced in a study of shared clonotypes between healthy human individuals. The protocol was immunoSEQ multiplex PCR, while the TCRdb copy is restricted to in-frame clones and leaves out a portion. Altogether roughly 2,000,000 clones are present, roughly 93% being singletons, with the ten largest covering over 1.5%. Material for sequencing was naive CD8+ T cells from PBMCs. The source is a man younger than 30 in good health. Some clones in this sample may be carry-over from other donors' samples. Both conserved end residues are part of each CDR3.

j_call v_call cdr3_aa
TRBJ1-1 TRBV6-6 CASSLAWNTEAFF
TRBJ2-7 TRBV27 CASTRTGDAYEQYF
TRBJ2-4 TRBV28 CASSLYEGKGKNIQYF
TRBJ1-2 TRBV2 CARTGDRGGYTF
TRBJ1-1 TRBV7-9 CASSLKGGTEAFF
TRBJ2-1 TRBV11-3 CASSLGLAGENEQFF
TRBJ2-7 TRBV4-1 CASSQEYQGQGYYEQYF
TRBJ2-2 TRBV10-3 CAIWGPSKRQGAPGELFF
TRBJ2-7 TRBV4-2 CASSQGAGGPGYEQYF
TRBJ2-3 TRBV5-4 CASSFGQGAADTQYF
TRBJ1-2 TRBV30 CAWSGWRSETNYGYTF
TRBJ1-1 TRBV5-6 CASMGGWKDTEAFF
TRBJ1-5 TRBV27 CASAPFLAQGSNQPQHF
TRBJ1-1 TRBV7-9 CASSGQGARSEAFF
TRBJ1-1 TRBV30 CAWGGGMNTEAFF
TRBJ2-2 TRBV15 CATSRGLADTNTGELFF
TRBJ2-5 TRBV10-3 CAISERSGEETQYF
TRBJ2-2 TRBV19 CASSARRGDSRELFF
TRBJ2-1 TRBV4-1 CASSQDRTYNEQFF
TRBJ1-1 TRBV20-1 CSAGWSEAFF
TRBJ2-7 TRBV5-1 CASSLPGQGASEQYF
TRBJ2-3 TRBV9 CASSPDPGSPTDTQYF
TRBJ2-3 TRBV6-5 CASSYRLAPSPDTQYF
TRBJ2-7 TRBV7-8 CASSLNQGNEQYF
TRBJ1-2 TRBV6-5 CASSYGAANYGYTF
TRBJ2-1 TRBV28 CASTLGPWGGSSYNEQFF
TRBJ2-7 TRBV9 CASSVNDDEQYF
TRBJ1-2 TRBV28 CASSLVVRTNYGYTF
TRBJ1-1 TRBV25-1 CASSPRNMNTEAFF
TRBJ1-2 TRBV6-4 CASVPCRDEGNGYTF
TRBJ2-5 TRBV5-8 CASSLGTLGETQYF
TRBJ2-2 TRBV12-5 CASGLVPSTVQGTLLNTGELFF
TRBJ2-7 TRBV19 CASSILLAAEQYF
TRBJ2-1 TRBV11-2 CASSLGANEQFF
TRBJ2-6 TRBV4-1 CASRGPGANVLTF
TRBJ1-4 TRBV4-1 CASSLNGRRDGEKLFF
TRBJ2-3 TRBV19 CASSSRTGVDTDTQYF
TRBJ1-1 TRBV19 CASSVGQGNTEAFF
TRBJ2-3 TRBV27 CASSDRTSYTDTQYF
TRBJ2-7 TRBV15 CATSRDRDNSYEQYF
TRBJ2-1 TRBV30 CAWSGASGRNEQFF
TRBJ2-3 TRBV10-3 CAISESLAGATDTQYF
TRBJ2-5 TRBV25-1 CASSWIGDGETQYF
TRBJ2-1 TRBV6-5 CASSLADSSYNEQFF
TRBJ2-2 TRBV19 CATASRLAGSGELFF
TRBJ2-5 TRBV7-9 CASSLNQGRLETQYF
TRBJ2-1 TRBV7-9 CASSFGYGLAGEREFF
TRBJ2-1 TRBV9 CASSVVAGGWNEQFF
TRBJ2-7 TRBV2 CASSEKGPTYEQYF
TRBJ2-3 TRBV28 CASSLSSRDTTDTQYF
TRBJ2-2 TRBV4-3 CASSQDDGGRGGTGELFF
TRBJ2-1 TRBV2 CASSGYQIDEQFF
TRBJ1-1 TRBV11-2 CASSWDPGADTEAFF